The sequence of this TCR beta chain was determined in a study of cytomegalovirus exposure and HLA in healthy donors. Points from the study as a whole: Rarity held for most TCR sequences, but there were some public TCRs that occurred in many donors. According to the study, roughly 160 TCR beta chains were cytomegalovirus-associated. Later on, an analysis showed TCR association rates differing by HLA locus, with DRB1 the most and HLA-C the fewest.

V lost 1 base, J lost 1 base, and 10 bases lay in between. This CDR3 has 15 amino acids. The germline V gene encodes CDR1 LNHNV and CDR2 YYDKDF (reference sequence). The PCR ran on 60 Vbeta and 13 Jbeta primers. In the original workflow: Later, tens of millions of unique TCR beta chains were counted in an analysis, and roughly 11 million of them were shared. Using immunoSEQ multiplex PCR, the repertoire was profiled, and TCRdb retains in-frame clones only, with some absent. Clone size and the V and J calls come from that table; the DNA yielded D and trimming. Its clone listing holds about 51,000 clones. About this clone: Its antigen is unidentified.

This sequence originates from a female donor in good health and CMV-seronegative. This rearrangement joins TRBV15 to TRBJ1-1; D unclear. Sequencing was done on a sample of PBMCs. CDR3 in amino acids: CATSRGAGWNTEAFF. The CDR3 DNA reads as TGTGCCACCAGCAGAGGAGCAGGTTGGAACACTGAAGCTTTCTTT.